This TCR beta chain came from a study of response to subunit inactivated influenza vaccine. The study, taken as a whole, reports: Every seasonal influenza vaccination brings in few new T cells, the authors suggested.

TCRdb independently ran MiXCR on the RT-PCR reads; one entry per CDR3 protein. This table has under 550,000 distinct CDR3 sequences, approximately 7.1% appearing once. Concerning this clonotype itself: What it binds is not known. At one of its ends the junction is not consistent with the germline gene, which may arise from a read error.

The germline V gene has CDR1 MDHEN and CDR2 SYDVKM. CDR3 size: 13 residues. V and J are TRBV28 and TRBJ2-5; 12 bases line up with TRBD1. Here the sequenced sample was PBMCs from blood, taken less than 30 months after vaccination. The receptor was derived from a man between 50 and 75 years old who received an inactivated influenza vaccine. CDR3 protein: CASSQPGQGAHSF. In DNA, the CDR3 is TGTGCCAGCAGCCAACCGGGACAGGGGGCCCATTCCTTC.